This TCR beta chain was obtained from a study of T-cell memory formation after mild COVID-19. MiXCR was run by TCRdb on the 5' RACE reads, yielding one entry per CDR3 protein. Here the sample spans some 300,000 distinct CDR3 sequences, about 20% being singletons. Material: PBMCs or a T cell subset sorted from them (not recorded which). This receptor was identified in a man between 18 and 29 years old who had mild COVID-19 (a few samples of this study predate the infection). Cell type and time point are not known.

The CDR3 DNA sequence: TGCGCCAGCACCCAACAGGGAGGGGATGAGCAGTTCTTC. It encodes CASTQQGGDEQFF. The genes are TRBV5-1 and TRBJ2-1; weak D call: TRBD2 (7 bases). CDR1 is SGHRS and CDR2 is YFSETQ in the germline V gene. The length of the CDR3 is 13 residues. Trimming took off 6 bases at V and 8 bases at J, with 15 bases between the two ends.